This record covers a single T cell receptor (beta chain). These data come from a study of shared T cell receptors in the human thymus. CDR1 SGHNT and CDR2 YYREEE come from the germline V gene (reference sequence). This CDR3 region has 18 residues. The ends were cut back, 1 base at V and 0 bases at J, with 17 bases in the middle. TCRdb's table, derived via immunoSEQ multiplex PCR, lists solely in-frame clones and lacks some. This sample has hundreds of thousands of clones; 80% to 90% occur once, and the top ten carry about 0.0094%. These data were also filed under a second study, of human thymus T cells. That report notes: Corrective heart surgery yielded the resections from which the thymus tissue came.

Material: thymocytes. The TCR comes from a boy younger than two with a congenital heart defect. The rearrangement joins TRBV5-4 to TRBJ2-1; no clear D. CDR3 region: CASSLSLESRSSYNEQFF. The CDR3 coding sequence is TGTGCCAGCAGCTTGAGTTTGGAGTCGCGGAGCTCCTACAATGAGCAGTTCTTC.